This passage covers 19 T cell receptor beta chains from one sample sequenced in a study of blood T cell repertoires in COVID-19. Some clones are missing from TCRdb's copy, which holds only in-frame ones; the method was immunoSEQ multiplex PCR. The repertoire holds approximately 300,000 clones, with roughly 83% as singletons. The sample taken for sequencing was peripheral blood. The source is a woman between 50 and 59 years old with acute or convalescent COVID-19.

J is TRBJ1-2 and V is TRBV10-3; 11 nucleotides align to TRBD1. The length of the CDR3 is 20 residues. The V and J ends lost 2 bases and 4 bases, in that order; junction bases with no gene match: 18. CDR1 and CDR2 (germline): ENHRY, SYGVKD. CDR3 loop: CAISEPRITGQGGLGYGYTF. The CDR3, as DNA: TGTGCCATCAGTGAGCCGAGAATAACGGGACAGGGGGGTTTGGGCTATGGCTACACCTTC.

This clone appeared a single time. The chain carries TRBV24-1 and TRBJ2-1, with 12 bases aligning to TRBD2. This CDR3 contains 14 residues. The trim removed 7 bases at V and 8 bases at J, leaving 5 bases unmatched. Looked up from germline, CDR1 is KGHDR and CDR2 is SFDVKD. The CDR3 spells CATRTSGREDEQFF. The CDR3 nucleotides are TGTGCCACCAGGACTAGCGGGAGAGAAGATGAGCAGTTCTTC.

The chain joins TRBV19 to TRBJ2-5; the D gene is possibly TRBD2 (7 bases). CDR1 and CDR2 from the germline V gene are LNHDA and SQIVND (reference sequence). The CDR3 loop spans 14 amino acids. V lost 8 bases, J lost 3 bases, and 16 bases lay in between. CDR3: CASWAGAVEETQYF. CDR3 sequence (DNA): TGTGCCAGTTGGGCGGGGGCGGTAGAAGAGACCCAGTACTTC.

The chain combines TRBV19 with TRBJ2-7, with 9 bases fitting TRBD1. J gave up 3 bases and V 6 bases, and 6 bases lay outside the gene matches. The germline V gene encodes CDR1 LNHDA and CDR2 SQIVND (reference sequence). The CDR3 has 14 amino acids. The CDR3 loop is CASRIGTGLYEQYF. The CDR3 bases are TGTGCCAGTAGAATCGGGACAGGGCTCTACGAGCAGTACTTC.

The chain is built from TRBV9 and TRBJ1-1, with D possibly TRBD1 on 6 matching bases. CDR1 is SGDLS and CDR2 is YYNGEE in the germline V gene. V lost 3 bases and J lost 4, with 16 bases in between. This CDR3 contains 15 residues. CDR3 coding DNA: TGTGCCAGCAGCGCAGGGGAAGGGGTTTTCACTGAAGCTTTCTTT. Its translation is CASSAGEGVFTEAFF.

Remarks on this clone: Other DNA sequences of this sample code for an identical CDR3. This chain uses TRBV7-8 with TRBJ2-3, with D possibly being TRBD1 (5 bases). Trimming cost V 5 bases and J 6 bases, with 15 bases left between them. CDR3 size: 14 residues. The germline gives CDR1 SGHVS, CDR2 FQNEAQ. This CDR3 is CASSLRQSTDTQYF. DNA of the CDR3: TGTGCCAGCAGCCTAAGACAGTCCACGGATACGCAGTATTTT.

The chain uses TRBV5-1 and TRBJ2-7; TRBD2 is a possible D gene (7 bases). The CDR3 has 15 amino acids. Trimming removed 5 bases at V and 5 bases at J, with 20 bases between. Germline V gene sequence: CDR1 SGHRS, CDR2 YFSETQ. The CDR3 DNA is TGCGCCAGCAGAGATGGGGGGGCGGGTTTTAACGAGCAGTACTTC. It specifies CASRDGGAGFNEQYF.

CDR3 protein: CASNIRGDEAFF. CDR3 nucleotide sequence: TGTGCCAGCAACATCCGGGGGGATGAAGCTTTCTTT. This sequence joins TRBV12-3 or TRBV12-4 and TRBJ1-1; D may be TRBD1 (5 bases). The CDR3 has 12 amino acids. The V and J ends lost 7 bases and 7 bases respectively, with 13 bases between them.

The chain uses TRBV5-1 and TRBJ1-2, with TRBD1 as a possible D gene (5 bases). This CDR3 spans 15 amino acids. Germline CDR1 and CDR2: SGHRS and YFSETQ. V dropped 3 bases and J dropped 2 bases, with 14 bases sitting between them. CDR3 protein: CASSWLDGGNYGYTF. CDR3 DNA sequence: TGCGCCAGCAGCTGGTTGGACGGGGGAAACTATGGCTACACCTTC.

This clone was picked up one time. This sequence joins TRBV5-1 and TRBJ2-3, with TRBD1 identical over 7 bases. Trimming at V came to 4 bases and at J to 5 bases, leaving 7 bases not matched to a gene. The germline CDR1 and CDR2 sequences are SGHRS and YFSETQ. The CDR3 has 14 residues. The CDR3 nucleotides are TGCGCCAGCAGCCGAGGACAGGTTCGAGATACGCAGTATTTT. Translation: CASSRGQVRDTQYF.

In this sample, this clone turned up many times. This chain connects TRBV7-2 to TRBJ1-6, with D unclear. Germline V gene sequence: CDR1 SGHTA, CDR2 FQGNSA. V dropped 4 bases and J dropped 7 bases, with 14 bases sitting between them. The CDR3 consists of 15 residues. CDR3 sequence reads: CASSSSSRGNSPLHF. The CDR3, as DNA: TGTGCCAGCAGCTCATCGTCCAGAGGCAATTCACCCCTCCACTTT.

This chain joins TRBV4-2 and TRBJ2-7; 11 bases align to TRBD2. Germline CDR1 and CDR2: LGHNA and YNFKEQ. The CDR3 has 15 residues. The J segment lost 5 bases and the V segment lost 1 base, leaving 4 bases of the junction unmatched. For the CDR3, the DNA is TGTGCCAGCAGCCAAGCGACTAGCGGGACTGACGAGCAGTACTTC. This codes for CASSQATSGTDEQYF.

This clone has a single count. The V gene is TRBV19, the J gene TRBJ1-2; D unresolved. CDR3 length: 14 amino acids. Deletions cut 1 base from V and 2 bases from J, with 8 bases between. CDR1 and CDR2 (germline): LNHDA, SQIVND (reference sequence). The CDR3 loop reads CASSIGRLNYGYTF. CDR3 nucleotides: TGTGCCAGTAGTATAGGCAGGCTCAACTATGGCTACACCTTC.

The chain couples TRBV5-1 to TRBJ1-6; TRBD1 matches 10 bases. The V and J ends lost 4 bases and 5 bases, in that order; junction bases with no gene match: 9. This CDR3 has 17 amino acids. Germline loops: CDR1 SGHRS, CDR2 YFSETQ. The CDR3 protein is CASSLGPGTGDNSPLHF. The CDR3 DNA is TGCGCCAGCAGCCTTGGGCCCGGGACAGGGGATAATTCACCCCTCCACTTT.

The J gene is TRBJ1-2, the V gene TRBV5-1, with TRBD1 matching 8 bases. The CDR3 is made up of 14 amino acids. Trimming removed 4 bases from V and 2 bases from J; junction bases left unmatched: 4. The germline CDR1 and CDR2 sequences are SGHRS and YFSETQ. The CDR3 sequence is CASSQGAGNYGYTF. The CDR3 DNA is TGCGCCAGCAGCCAGGGGGCGGGAAACTATGGCTACACCTTC. The full variable domain, its missing parts supplied by reference TRBV5-1 and TRBJ1-2, is KAGVTQTPRYLIKTRGQQVTLSCSPISGHRSVSWYQQTPGQGLQFLFEYFSETQRNKGNFPGRFSGRQFSNSRSEMNVSTLELGDSALYLCASSQGAGNYGYTFGSGTRLTVV.

V is TRBV6-5 and J is TRBJ1-4; D gene uncertain. Germline-derived CDR1 and CDR2 are MNHEY and SVGAGI. Trimming took off 6 bases at V and 11 bases at J, with 16 bases between the two ends. The CDR3 contains 13 residues. The CDR3 is CASRTVRNSKLFF. CDR3 in DNA: TGTGCCAGCAGGACGGTCAGAAACAGCAAACTGTTTTTT.

The chain carries TRBV19 and TRBJ1-2, with 8 bases matching TRBD1. Trimming took 6 bases from V and 7 from J; bases not matched to a gene: 13. The germline CDR1 and CDR2 sequences are LNHDA and SQIVND (reference sequence). The CDR3 totals 15 residues. CDR3 nucleotides: TGTGCCAGTAGCCCCCCGCAGGGCAGGGGGCTTGGCTACACCTTC. It specifies CASSPPQGRGLGYTF.

The chain uses TRBV4-1 and TRBJ2-7; D remains ambiguous. This CDR3 has 14 residues. Trimming cost V 1 base and J 2 bases, with 9 bases left between them. Germline V gene lookup returns CDR1 MGHRA and CDR2 YSYEKL. The CDR3 nucleotides are TGCGCCAGCAGCCAAGGAGTCACTACCTACGAGCAGTACTTC. Amino acid sequence: CASSQGVTTYEQYF.

The chain couples TRBV9 to TRBJ2-7; TRBD1 might be the D (5 bases). The V end was cut by 7 bases, the J end by 5 bases, with 13 bases between. The CDR3 sequence is 12 residues long. Germline CDR1 is SGDLS and CDR2 is YYNGEE. CDR3 protein: CASGASHDEQYF. The CDR3 DNA reads TGTGCCAGCGGGGCCTCTCATGACGAGCAGTACTTC.